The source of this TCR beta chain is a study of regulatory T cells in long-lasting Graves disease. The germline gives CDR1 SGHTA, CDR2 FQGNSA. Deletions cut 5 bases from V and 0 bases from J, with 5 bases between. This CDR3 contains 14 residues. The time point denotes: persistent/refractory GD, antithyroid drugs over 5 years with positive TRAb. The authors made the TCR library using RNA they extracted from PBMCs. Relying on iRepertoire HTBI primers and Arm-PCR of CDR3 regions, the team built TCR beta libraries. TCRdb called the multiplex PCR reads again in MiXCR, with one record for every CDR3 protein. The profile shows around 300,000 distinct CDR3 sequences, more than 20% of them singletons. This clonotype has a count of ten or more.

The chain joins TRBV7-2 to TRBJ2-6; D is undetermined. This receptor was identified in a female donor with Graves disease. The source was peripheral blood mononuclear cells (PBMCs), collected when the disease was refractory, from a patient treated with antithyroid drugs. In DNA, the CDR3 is TGTGCCAGCAGCGGCATCTCTGGGGCCAACGTCCTGACTTTC. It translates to CASSGISGANVLTF.